This TCR beta chain comes out of a study of response to subunit inactivated influenza vaccine. This clonotype was counted many times. The antigen remains unidentified. Losses at the gene ends were 5 bases for V and 6 bases for J; bases not matched to a gene: 9. This CDR3 is 14 amino acids long. The germline V gene has CDR1 DFQATT and CDR2 SNEGSKA (reference sequence). Study-wide results and limits: Every seasonal influenza vaccination brings in few new T cells, the authors suggested.

TCRdb reprocessed the RT-PCR reads via MiXCR and lists one record per CDR3 protein. The sample comprises over 400,000 distinct CDR3 sequences, roughly 13% of which are singletons, and about an eighth rests with the top ten. This receptor was taken from a man aged 50 or older who received an inactivated influenza vaccine. The J gene is TRBJ2-1, the V gene TRBV20-1; 8 positions match TRBD1. The sequencing used PBMCs from blood, collected 45 days after vaccination. Here the CDR3 DNA reads TGCAGTGCTCGGACAGGGAGGTCGGGCAATGAGCAGTTCTTC. Protein sequence: CSARTGRSGNEQFF.